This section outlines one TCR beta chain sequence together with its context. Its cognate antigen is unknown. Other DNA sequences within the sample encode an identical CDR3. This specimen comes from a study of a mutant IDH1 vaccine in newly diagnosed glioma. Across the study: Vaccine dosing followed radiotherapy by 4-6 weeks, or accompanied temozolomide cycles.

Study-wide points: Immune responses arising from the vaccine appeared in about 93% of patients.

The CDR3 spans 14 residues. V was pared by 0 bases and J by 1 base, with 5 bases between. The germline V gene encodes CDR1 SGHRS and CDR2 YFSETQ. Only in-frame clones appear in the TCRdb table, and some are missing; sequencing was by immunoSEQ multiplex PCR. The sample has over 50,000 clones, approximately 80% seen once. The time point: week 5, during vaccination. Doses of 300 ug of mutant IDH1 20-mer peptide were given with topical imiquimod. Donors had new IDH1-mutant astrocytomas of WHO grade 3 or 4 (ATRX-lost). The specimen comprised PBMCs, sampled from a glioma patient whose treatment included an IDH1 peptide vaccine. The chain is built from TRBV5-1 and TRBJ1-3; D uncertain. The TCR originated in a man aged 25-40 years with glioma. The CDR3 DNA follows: TGCGCCAGCAGCTTGGACAGTTCTGGAAACACCATATATTTT. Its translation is CASSLDSSGNTIYF.